These 10 T cell receptor beta chains were sequenced from one sample in a study of cytomegalovirus exposure and HLA in healthy donors. The PCR used 60 Vbeta and 13 Jbeta primers. The repertoire was sequenced with immunoSEQ multiplex PCR; TCRdb's copy has only in-frame clones and lacks some. The repertoire holds 95,000 to 150,000 clones, more than 60% seen once, with more than 1.5% in the top ten. Source material: PBMCs. These receptors all stem from a man between 18 and 35 years old in good health and CMV-seronegative.

V and J are TRBV28 and TRBJ1-3; weak D call: TRBD1 (5 bases). The V and J ends lost 6 bases and 0 bases respectively, with 18 bases between them. CDR1 MDHEN and CDR2 SYDVKM come from the germline V gene. The CDR3 totals 17 residues. CDR3 residues: CASSPGGKANSGNTIYF. The CDR3 nucleotides are TGTGCCAGCAGCCCCGGGGGAAAGGCGAACTCTGGAAACACCATATATTTT.

The V and J genes are TRBV27 and TRBJ1-1, with a possible D match to TRBD1 (6 bases). The V end was cut by 0 bases, the J end by 5 bases, with 13 bases between. CDR1 MNHEY and CDR2 SMNVEV come from the germline V gene (reference sequence). The length of the CDR3 is 15 residues. The CDR3 DNA reads TGTGCCAGCAGTTTATCGAGAACAGGGATTACTGAAGCTTTCTTT. It yields the protein CASSLSRTGITEAFF.

The chain has TRBV14 and TRBJ1-2; D call uncertain. V lost 1 base, J lost 8 bases, and 5 bases lay in between. The CDR3 consists of 11 residues. CDR1 and CDR2 from the germline V gene are SGHDN and FVKESK. In DNA form, the CDR3 reads TGTGCCAGCAGCCAAGGGAGCGGCTACACCTTC. This encodes CASSQGSGYTF.

J is TRBJ2-5 and V is TRBV6-6; TRBD1 might be the D (6 bases). The CDR3 has 16 amino acids. V shed 5 bases and J shed 2 bases, with 18 bases lying between them. In germline, CDR1 is MNHNY, CDR2 SVGAGI (reference sequence). Here the CDR3 DNA reads TGTGCCAGCAGTCGCCCGACGCAGGGGTTACAAGAGACCCAGTACTTC. As protein: CASSRPTQGLQETQYF.

J is TRBJ2-1 and V is TRBV27; D perhaps matches TRBD2 (7 bases). The CDR3 covers 16 residues. Germline CDR1 and CDR2: MNHEY and SMNVEV (reference sequence). The V end was cut by 0 bases, the J end by 4 bases, with 13 bases between. CDR3 nucleotides: TGTGCCAGCAGTTTATCTGGGGGGGCGCTTTACAATGAGCAGTTCTTC. Protein: CASSLSGGALYNEQFF.

The chain uses TRBV2 and TRBJ2-1; a weak D match, TRBD2 (6 bases). CDR3 size: 14 residues. Per the germline V gene, CDR1 is SNHLY and CDR2 is FYNNEI. The V end was cut by 8 bases, the J end by 4 bases, with 15 bases between. CDR3 DNA: TGTGCCAGCTGGGGGGTTAATCGTTACAATGAGCAGTTCTTC. Translating gives CASWGVNRYNEQFF.

This clone was seen more than once but under ten times. V usage is TRBV25-1 and J usage is TRBJ1-2; tentatively, D is TRBD1 (6 bases). The CDR3 has 14 residues. Germline V gene data show CDR1 as MGHDK and CDR2 as SYGVNS. Trimming removed 6 bases from V and 5 bases from J, with 16 bases in between. CDR3 nucleotides: TGTGCCAGCAGCGGAAACAGGGTAGGGTATGGCTACACCTTC. It codes for CASSGNRVGYGYTF.

The chain is built from TRBV6-7 and TRBJ2-7, with TRBD2 matching 12 bases. TRBV6-7 is placed among ORFs of uncertain function. The V and J ends lost 0 bases and 6 bases, in that order; junction bases with no gene match: 6. This CDR3 has 16 amino acids. CDR3 nucleotide sequence: TGTGCCAGCAGTTACTCGGGCCGGACTAGCGGGGCCGAGCAGTACTTC. Translated, it gives CASSYSGRTSGAEQYF.

The chain recombines TRBV11-2 with TRBJ2-7; no reliable D call. The CDR3 length is 14 residues. Germline CDR1 reads SGHAT; CDR2 reads FQNNGV. Trimming cost V 1 base and J 1 base, with 8 bases left between them. The CDR3 loop is CASSLGGGSYEQYF. For the CDR3, the DNA is TGTGCCAGCAGCTTAGGAGGCGGATCCTACGAGCAGTACTTC.

The V gene is TRBV6-1, the J gene TRBJ2-5; 8 bases match TRBD1. The J call could be wrong; TRBJ2-7 is a better fit for the DNA end. Germline V lookup: CDR1 MNHNS, CDR2 SASEGT. CDR3 length equals 14 residues. As DNA, the CDR3 is TGTGCCAGCAGTGAAGGGGACAGGCAAGACGAGCAGTACTTC. Translation: CASSEGDRQDEQYF.